Presented here are 5 T cell receptor beta chains from one specimen sequenced in a study of Graves' ophthalmopathy and Graves' hyperthyroidism. TCR beta CDR3 regions were amplified from RNA transcripts. An initial RT-PCR round employing HTBI primers preceded a second-round multiplex PCR. MiXCR, run by TCRdb on the multiplex PCR reads, gives a single entry per CDR3 protein. Of over a million distinct CDR3 sequences in the sample, 35% to 40% were seen once. Sequenced material: peripheral blood or thyroid tissue (not recorded which). These receptor sequences come from an adult man with Graves' hyperthyroidism.

The genes are TRBV9 and TRBJ2-2; D could derive from TRBD1 or TRBD2 (5 bases each). The V end lost 4 bases, the J end lost 15 bases, and 19 bases lay between the germline ends. Germline V lookup: CDR1 SGDLS, CDR2 YYNGEE. The CDR3 length is 13 residues. The CDR3 here is CASSPRHDEGLFF. CDR3 sequence (DNA): TGTGCCAGCAGCCCCAGACACGACGAGGGGTTGTTTTTT.

This clonotype was counted between two and nine times. The chain links TRBV6-5 to TRBJ1-1, with D possibly being TRBD1 (6 bases). V lost 2 bases, J lost 1 base, and 11 bases lay in between. The length of the CDR3 is 15 residues. The germline gives CDR1 MNHEY, CDR2 SVGAGI. CDR3 sequence reads: CASSYGGGRNTEAFF. In DNA, the CDR3 is TGTGCCAGCAGTTACGGGGGGGGGCGGAACACTGAAGCTTTCTTT.

The chain recombines TRBV6-5 with TRBJ1-1, with 7 bases matching TRBD1. V lost 8 bases and J lost 6; bases outside the gene matches: 18. CDR1 and CDR2 (germline): MNHEY, SVGAGI. The CDR3 sequence is 16 residues long. The DNA for the CDR3 is TGTGCCAGCGGACGAGGACAGGTTTGGGTTGTGGCTGAAGCTTTCTTT. Protein product: CASGRGQVWVVAEAFF.

This chain connects TRBV7-2 to TRBJ1-2; D is perhaps TRBD1 (5 bases). Trimming removed 5 bases from V and 3 bases from J, with 16 bases in between. Germline V lookup: CDR1 SGHTA, CDR2 FQGNSA. The CDR3 sequence is 15 residues long. The CDR3 region has the DNA TGTGCCAGCAGCCCCCTCCAGGGAGGTGACTATGGCTACACCTTC. Translation gives CASSPLQGGDYGYTF.

On this clonotype itself: A much bigger clone sits one base away, suggesting this may be a read error. This sequence joins TRBV7-9 and TRBJ1-6; D is uncertain. The length of the CDR3 is 12 residues. Germline CDR1 and CDR2: SEHNR and FQNEAQ (reference sequence). CDR3 sequence: CASSPPATPRHF. In DNA form, the CDR3 reads TGTGCCAGCAGCCCTCCTGCGACCCCCCGCCACTTT.